This T cell receptor beta chain was identified in a study of T cells in Graves' hyperthyroidism and ophthalmopathy. Study results and caveats: A model of 13 V-J features distinguished ophthalmopathy from stable hyperthyroidism.

The germline V and J ends were trimmed by 3 bases and 5 bases, with 11 bases remaining between them. Germline V gene data show CDR1 as DFQATT and CDR2 as SNEGSKA (reference sequence). CDR3 length: 13 residues. Participants, patients aged 18 to 65, had newly diagnosed hyperthyroidism with a duration under 2 months. Diagnostic decisions used clinical symptoms, serum thyroxine and TRAb, thyroid ultrasound and orbital computed tomography. Source material for PBMCs was roughly 10 ml fresh peripheral blood. This clonotype was recorded at least ten times. Its antigen is as yet unknown. Template material for amplifying TCR beta CDR3 regions consisted of RNA transcripts. First-round RT-PCR of the TCR CDR3 relied on the HTBI primer set. TCRdb re-derived calls from the multiplex PCR reads in MiXCR, one entry per CDR3 protein. The sample has 300,000 to 350,000 distinct CDR3 sequences, 18% seen once.

The rearrangement links TRBV20-1 to TRBJ2-1; maybe TRBD1 (6 bases). The sample was blood. The clonotype originates from a woman between 50 and 59 years old with Graves' hyperthyroidism. In DNA form, the CDR3 reads TGCAGTGCTAGCCGGGACACCGACAATGAGCAGTTCTTC. Translation: CSASRDTDNEQFF.